This TCR beta chain emerged from a study of T cell responses to AZD1222 COVID-19 vaccine (dated by TCRdb to about 2021). Broadly, across the study: A total of about 250 trial participants underwent TCR sequencing, of whom more than 200 had received two doses of AZD1222 and approximately 26 had received two doses of the MenACWY control vaccine. Trial participants were enrolled into age subgroups of 18-55, 56-69 and 70-plus years, which contained roughly 150, 30 and 60 TCR-sequenced participants, respectively.

Points on this clone: There is no known antigen for this receptor. No qualities accompany the bases; no much larger clone lies one base away.

Points the paper makes about the study in general: Participants were mostly white British and included more females than males, and it was suggested by the authors that clonal diversity may have been underestimated. In the small 56-69-year group, the increase in depth fell short of significance, most likely because of low power. CD4 TCRs associated with the vaccine covered the entire spike protein, and the dominant responses were in regions 160-218 and 743-854. Only six AZD1222 recipients were SARS-CoV-2 seropositive at baseline, limiting conclusions about previously exposed vaccinees. Reportedly, almost half of the unique spike-specific TCRs recognized epitopes lying outside the regions that are mutated in the B.1.351 and B.1.1.7 variants. After two AZD1222 doses, spike-specific TCR breadth and depth were significantly higher than at day 0 and than in MenACWY recipients. No day 14 peak-response samples were available, so repertoires were characterized only after the peak T cell response.

The sample's time point label, decoded: baseline before first vaccination. The sample's treatment or condition label is to be understood as: meningococcal conjugate vaccine given as trial control. Vaccinee samples were obtained from the UK trials COV001 and COV002, which included a single-blind randomized controlled phase 2/3 trial of AZD1222 (ChAdOx1 nCoV-19) in healthy adults. For TCRbeta chain sequencing, PBMC samples from trial participants were taken at day 0 and at day 28 after the second dose. The CDR3 holds 15 amino acids from the cysteine to the phenylalanine. The only DNA kept is the CDR3, 45 bases in frame from the first base. For CDR1 and CDR2, the germline V gene lists LGHNA and YNFKEQ. V is cut back by 4 bases and J by 9 bases, with 10 bases in the junction unmatched. The CDR3 regions of human TCRbeta chains were subjected to immunosequencing. Under the source paper's analysis protocol: Repertoire TCRs were checked for matches against a reference library of SARS-CoV-2-specific TCRs that had been generated using the MIRA antigen-specificity platform. Breadth meant the fraction of unique TCRs that were SARS-CoV-2-associated, whereas depth meant the fraction of total T cells that were SARS-CoV-2-associated. Using the MIRA data, each spike-specific TCR was assigned both to the spike region to which the TCR was reactive and to a CD4 or CD8 class. Log10-transformed breadth and depth values were compared by one-way ANOVA with Sidak's multiple comparisons tests. TCRdb took this table from immuneACCESS and kept in-frame rearrangements with V and J called. Such tables lack part of the clones; where checked against another copy, unresolved V genes explain under half of the gap, and the rest is unexplained. Clone size and V and J calls were adopted from that table, with D and trimming inferred from the DNA. For this sample there are about 100,000 clones; 87% appear just once. The ten largest clones capture 4% to 4.5% of the sample.

Source: peripheral blood, taken on day 0 of MenACWY control vaccination. The clonotype was recovered from an adult in good health. The chain joins TRBV4-2 to TRBJ2-1; 9 central nucleotides agree with TRBD1. This receptor has the CDR3 CASSPGQGSLGEQFF. DNA sequence: TGTGCCAGCAGCCCGGGACAGGGTAGTCTTGGTGAGCAGTTCTTC.